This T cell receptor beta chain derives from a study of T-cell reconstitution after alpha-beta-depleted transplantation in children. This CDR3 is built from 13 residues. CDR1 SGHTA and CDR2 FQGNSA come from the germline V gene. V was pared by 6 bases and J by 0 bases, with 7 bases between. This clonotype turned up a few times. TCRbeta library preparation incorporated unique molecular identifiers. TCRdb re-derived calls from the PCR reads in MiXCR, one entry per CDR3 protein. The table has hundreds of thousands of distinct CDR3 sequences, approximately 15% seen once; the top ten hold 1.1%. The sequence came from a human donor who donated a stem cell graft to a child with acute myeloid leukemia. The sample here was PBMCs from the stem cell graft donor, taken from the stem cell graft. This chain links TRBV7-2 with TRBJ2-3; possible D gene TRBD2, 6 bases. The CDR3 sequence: CASRLASTDTQYF. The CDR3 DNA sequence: TGTGCCAGCAGACTAGCTAGCACAGATACGCAGTATTTT.